Presented here are 26 T cell receptor beta chains from one specimen sequenced in a study of blood T cell repertoires in COVID-19. Libraries were prepared by immunoSEQ multiplex PCR; TCRdb keeps only in-frame clonotypes and omits some of them. The table lists hundreds of thousands of clones, approximately 91% of them singletons. Sequenced: peripheral blood. Receptors were obtained from a man between 18 and 35 years old with active or convalescent COVID-19.

This clone was counted a single time. This chain uses TRBV11-1 with TRBJ1-5, with TRBD1 matching 7 bases. This CDR3 is 13 amino acids long. Germline CDR1 and CDR2: SGHAT and FQDESV (reference sequence). Germline trimming cut 5 bases from V and 5 bases from J; bases unmatched to any gene: 3. The CDR3 spells CASSPGQHQPQHF. The CDR3 coding sequence is TGTGCCAGCAGCCCGGGACAGCATCAGCCCCAGCATTTT.

The chain couples TRBV4-1 to TRBJ2-3, with D possibly matching TRBD2 (5 bases). Trimming shortened V by 1 base and J by 9 bases, and 14 bases separated the two germline ends. Germline CDR1 is MGHRA and CDR2 is YSYEKL. This CDR3 spans 14 amino acids. CDR3 DNA: TGCGCCAGCAGCCAAGTATCAGGTCGAGGGACGCAGTATTTT. Its protein product is CASSQVSGRGTQYF.

This rearrangement joins TRBV29-1 to TRBJ1-1; no clear D gene. With 0 bases removed from V and 1 base from J, the gap between germline ends came to 12 bases. This CDR3 has 15 amino acids. Germline values: CDR1 SQVTM, CDR2 ANQGSEA. The CDR3 DNA follows: TGCAGCGTTGAAGATGGGCCCCAAGAGAACACTGAAGCTTTCTTT. Protein product: CSVEDGPQENTEAFF.

The CDR3 is CASSLDSSYGYTF. DNA of the CDR3: TGCGCCAGCAGCTTGGATAGCAGCTATGGCTACACCTTC. The V gene is TRBV5-1, the J gene TRBJ1-2; D not certain. The CDR3 spans 13 residues. Trimming removed 0 bases at V and 4 bases at J, with 7 bases between. Looked up from germline, CDR1 is SGHRS and CDR2 is YFSETQ.

The chain joins TRBV7-9 to TRBJ2-7; 9 bases line up with TRBD1. The trim removed 11 bases at V and 9 bases at J, leaving 14 bases unmatched. The CDR3 covers 13 residues. CDR1 is SEHNR, CDR2 FQNEAQ, per germline (reference sequence). The CDR3 nucleotides are TGTGCCGGGGGGGACAGGGCCAGCACCGGGCAGTACTTC. Amino acids: CAGGDRASTGQYF.

The chain employs TRBV19 and TRBJ1-2; TRBD1 matches at 7 bases. The V gene end was trimmed by 5 bases and the J gene end by 8 bases; junction bases not matched to a gene: 8. Germline V gene lookup returns CDR1 LNHDA and CDR2 SQIVND (reference sequence). The CDR3 has 13 amino acids. The CDR3 nucleotides are TGTGCCAGTAGTTCACAGGGGACTGGCGGCTACACCTTC. Its translation: CASSSQGTGGYTF.

The V gene is TRBV7-9, the J gene TRBJ1-2, with D hard to call. V was clipped by 5 bases and J by 1 base, with 11 bases between them. There are 14 residues in the CDR3. Germline CDR1 SEHNR, CDR2 FQNEAQ (reference sequence). CDR3 loop: CASSREGFNYGYTF. CDR3 in DNA: TGTGCCAGCAGCCGGGAAGGTTTTAACTATGGCTACACCTTC.

This chain joins TRBV5-5 and TRBJ1-4; a weak D match, TRBD1 (6 bases). Germline lookup yields CDR1 SGHKS and CDR2 YYEKEE (reference sequence). This CDR3 has 14 amino acids. V was trimmed by 3 bases and J by 8 bases, leaving 14 bases between them. CDR3 residues: CASSSSPGVEKLFF. The CDR3, as DNA: TGTGCCAGCAGCTCTTCGCCAGGGGTGGAAAAACTGTTTTTT. Together with reference TRBV5-5 and TRBJ1-4, the CDR3 gives the full variable domain: DAGVTQSPTHLIKTRGQQVTLRCSPISGHKSVSWYQQVLGQGPQFIFQYYEKEERGRGNFPDRFSARQFPNYSSELNVNALLLGDSALYLCASSSSPGVEKLFFGSGTQLSVL.

V gene TRBV19 combines with J gene TRBJ1-1, with 7 bases identical to TRBD1. Losses at the gene ends were 7 bases for V and 4 bases for J; bases not matched to a gene: 6. The CDR3 is 13 amino acids. Germline CDR1 LNHDA, CDR2 SQIVND (reference sequence). The CDR3 DNA reads TGTGCCAGTAAGACAGGGCTGGCCACTGAAGCTTTCTTT. Translated, it gives CASKTGLATEAFF.

The V call is TRBV7-6, the J call TRBJ2-7; TRBD2 might be the D (5 bases). Germline V gene lookup returns CDR1 SGHVS and CDR2 FNYEAQ. CDR3 length equals 13 residues. V was trimmed by 5 bases and J by 7 bases, leaving 15 bases between them. The CDR3 loop reads CASSGGGSVEQYF. As DNA, the CDR3 is TGTGCCAGCAGCGGAGGTGGGTCAGTAGAGCAGTACTTC. Filled out from reference TRBV7-6 and TRBJ2-7, the complete variable domain reads GAGVSQSPRYKVTKRGQDVALRCDPISGHVSLYWYRQALGQGPEFLTYFNYEAQQDKSGLPNDRFSAERPEGSISTLTIQRTEQRDSAMYRCASSGGGSVEQYFGPGTRLTVT.

This chain connects TRBV19 to TRBJ2-1; TRBD1 matches 10 bases. The V gene's germline CDR1 is LNHDA and CDR2 SQIVND (reference sequence). V was clipped by 4 bases and J by 2 bases; unmatched bases: 8. This CDR3 region has 17 residues. The CDR3 reads CASSSDPGTGAYNEQFF. Here the CDR3 DNA reads TGTGCCAGTAGTAGCGATCCCGGGACAGGGGCCTACAATGAGCAGTTCTTC.

V gene TRBV3-1 (or the pseudogene TRBV3-2) combines with J gene TRBJ2-3; 7 nucleotides align to TRBD2. This CDR3 contains 16 residues. Losses at the gene ends were 0 bases for V and 4 bases for J; bases not matched to a gene: 7. Germline assignment: CDR1 LGHDT and CDR2 YNNKEL (reference sequence). CDR3 sequence reads: CASSQDGRGVSDTQYF. As DNA, the CDR3 is TGTGCCAGCAGCCAAGATGGCCGGGGGGTCTCAGATACGCAGTATTTT.

The chain employs TRBV18 and TRBJ1-4, with D perhaps TRBD1 (6 bases). The germline gives CDR1 KGHSH, CDR2 LQKENI. The V end was cut by 6 bases, the J end by 5 bases, with 10 bases between. The CDR3 has 13 residues. CDR3 in DNA: TGTGCCAGCTCCCGGGACATCAATGAAAAACTGTTTTTT. It is translated as CASSRDINEKLFF.

A note on this clone: An end of the junction differs from the germline gene, which may be a read error. The V gene is TRBV6-5, the J gene TRBJ1-4, with D tentatively TRBD1 (6 bases). The CDR3 contains 16 residues. CDR1 and CDR2 (germline): MNHEY, SVGAGI. The CDR3 DNA reads TGTGCCGGCAGTTACTCGATAGGGGGGGAGAATGAAAAACTGTTTTTT. Translation: CAGSYSIGGENEKLFF.

This sequence joins TRBV11-2 and TRBJ2-7; the match to TRBD2 covers 7 bases. This CDR3 is built from 13 residues. J gave up 9 bases and V 5 bases, and 10 bases lay outside the gene matches. Germline V lookup: CDR1 SGHAT, CDR2 FQNNGV. The CDR3 spells CASSRSPREAQYF. The CDR3, as DNA: TGTGCCAGCAGCCGTAGTCCTCGGGAGGCGCAGTACTTC.

The chain couples TRBV29-1 to TRBJ2-5, with D perhaps TRBD1 (5 bases). This CDR3 has 11 residues. In germline, CDR1 is SQVTM, CDR2 ANQGSEA. With 5 bases removed from V and 5 bases from J, the gap between germline ends came to 9 bases. CDR3 sequence (DNA): TGCAGCGTTTCAGGGCTGGAGACCCAGTACTTC. Amino acid sequence: CSVSGLETQYF.

This clone was seen a single time. This sequence joins TRBV19 and TRBJ2-7; D may be TRBD1 (6 bases). CDR3 length: 15 amino acids. Trimming shortened V by 1 base and J by 3 bases, and 13 bases separated the two germline ends. Germline assignment: CDR1 LNHDA and CDR2 SQIVND (reference sequence). The CDR3 loop reads CASSIAGASYYEQYF. CDR3 nucleotide sequence: TGTGCCAGTAGTATAGCAGGGGCTTCTTACTACGAGCAGTACTTC.

The J gene is TRBJ1-1, the V gene TRBV7-3; the match to TRBD1 covers 7 bases. J was trimmed by 3 bases and V by 5 bases; bases with no gene match: 3. Germline assignment: CDR1 SGHTA and CDR2 FQGTGA. The CDR3 has 13 residues. The CDR3 DNA sequence: TGTGCCAGCAGCACCACAGGGGACACTGAAGCTTTCTTT. Residues: CASSTTGDTEAFF.

CDR3 nucleotides: TGTGCCAGCAGCCCGAGACTAGCGGGGGTCACTTACAATGAGCAGTTCTTC. Its translation is CASSPRLAGVTYNEQFF. The genes are TRBV3-1 (or the pseudogene TRBV3-2) and TRBJ2-1; 12 positions agree with TRBD2. Germline V gene sequence: CDR1 LGHDT, CDR2 YNNKEL (reference sequence). The CDR3 loop spans 17 amino acids. The ends lost 4 bases at V and 4 bases at J; junction bases unmatched: 8.

The chain carries TRBV4-1 and TRBJ2-7, with D uncertain. There are 16 residues in the CDR3. Germline V gene lookup returns CDR1 MGHRA and CDR2 YSYEKL. V was shortened by 4 bases and J by 0 bases, with 16 bases between the two germline ends. CDR3 protein: CASSPPGRDSSYEQYF. The CDR3 DNA is TGCGCCAGCAGCCCTCCAGGCAGAGATTCCTCCTACGAGCAGTACTTC.

Here the CDR3 reads CATSDRGNRAFF. The CDR3 nucleotides are TGCGCCACCAGCGACAGGGGGAATCGTGCTTTCTTT. The rearrangement uses TRBV10-2 and TRBJ1-1; TRBD1 aligns across 9 bases. Looked up from germline, CDR1 is WSHSY and CDR2 is SAAADI. Germline trimming cut 10 bases from V and 11 bases from J; bases unmatched to any gene: 11. The CDR3 totals 12 residues.

This clone is medium-sized within its sample. The chain couples TRBV4-3 to TRBJ2-2; D perhaps matches TRBD1 (5 bases). CDR1 and CDR2 (germline): LGHNA, YSLEER. This CDR3 is built from 18 residues. The V end lost 0 bases, the J end lost 1 base, and 15 bases lay between the germline ends. The CDR3 protein is CASSQDKLGDRNTGELFF. Here the CDR3 DNA reads TGCGCCAGCAGCCAAGATAAGTTAGGAGACAGGAACACCGGGGAGCTGTTTTTT.

The chain uses TRBV2 and TRBJ2-1; weak D call: TRBD2 (7 bases). CDR3 length: 16 amino acids. The V end was cut by 5 bases, the J end by 3 bases, with 17 bases between. Germline V CDR1 and CDR2: SNHLY, FYNNEI. The CDR3 loop is CASSRGRETYYNEQFF. DNA of the CDR3: TGTGCCAGCAGTAGGGGGAGGGAGACTTACTACAATGAGCAGTTCTTC.

This chain links TRBV5-6 with TRBJ1-3; D not certain. CDR1 and CDR2 from the germline V gene are SGHDT and YYEEEE. This CDR3 has 14 amino acids. V gave up 0 bases and J gave up 4 bases, with 8 bases separating them. Here the CDR3 DNA reads TGTGCCAGCAGCTTGGTAGGGAGCGGAAACACCATATATTTT. It translates to CASSLVGSGNTIYF.

This clone was observed once. The rearrangement joins TRBV5-6 to TRBJ2-5, with 7 bases that match TRBD1. Per the germline V gene, CDR1 is SGHDT and CDR2 is YYEEEE. V was clipped by 4 bases and J by 5 bases; unmatched bases: 8. The CDR3 has 14 amino acids. The CDR3 loop reads CASSRNRGMETQYF. Here the CDR3 DNA reads TGTGCCAGCAGCAGAAACAGGGGTATGGAGACCCAGTACTTC.

In DNA, the CDR3 is TGTGCCAGCAGCTTAGGACAGGGGGCCGCCGGGGAGCTGTTTTTT. It codes for CASSLGQGAAGELFF. V is TRBV7-9 and J is TRBJ2-2; 10 bases line up with TRBD1. Trimming removed 1 base from V and 6 bases from J; junction bases left unmatched: 2. The CDR3 consists of 15 residues. The germline V gene has CDR1 SEHNR and CDR2 FQNEAQ (reference sequence).